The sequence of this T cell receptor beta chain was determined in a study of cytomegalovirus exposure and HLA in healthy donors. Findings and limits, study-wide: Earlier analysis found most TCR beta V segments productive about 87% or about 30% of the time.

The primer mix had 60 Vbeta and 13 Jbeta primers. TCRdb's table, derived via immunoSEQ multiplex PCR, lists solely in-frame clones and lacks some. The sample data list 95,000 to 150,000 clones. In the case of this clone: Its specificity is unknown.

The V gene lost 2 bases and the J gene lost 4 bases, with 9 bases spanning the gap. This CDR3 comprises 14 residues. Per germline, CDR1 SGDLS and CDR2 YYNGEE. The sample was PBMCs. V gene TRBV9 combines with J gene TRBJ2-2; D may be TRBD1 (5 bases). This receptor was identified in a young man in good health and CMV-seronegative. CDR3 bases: TGTGCCAGCAGCGTTCAGGGATTCACCGGGGAGCTGTTTTTT. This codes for CASSVQGFTGELFF.